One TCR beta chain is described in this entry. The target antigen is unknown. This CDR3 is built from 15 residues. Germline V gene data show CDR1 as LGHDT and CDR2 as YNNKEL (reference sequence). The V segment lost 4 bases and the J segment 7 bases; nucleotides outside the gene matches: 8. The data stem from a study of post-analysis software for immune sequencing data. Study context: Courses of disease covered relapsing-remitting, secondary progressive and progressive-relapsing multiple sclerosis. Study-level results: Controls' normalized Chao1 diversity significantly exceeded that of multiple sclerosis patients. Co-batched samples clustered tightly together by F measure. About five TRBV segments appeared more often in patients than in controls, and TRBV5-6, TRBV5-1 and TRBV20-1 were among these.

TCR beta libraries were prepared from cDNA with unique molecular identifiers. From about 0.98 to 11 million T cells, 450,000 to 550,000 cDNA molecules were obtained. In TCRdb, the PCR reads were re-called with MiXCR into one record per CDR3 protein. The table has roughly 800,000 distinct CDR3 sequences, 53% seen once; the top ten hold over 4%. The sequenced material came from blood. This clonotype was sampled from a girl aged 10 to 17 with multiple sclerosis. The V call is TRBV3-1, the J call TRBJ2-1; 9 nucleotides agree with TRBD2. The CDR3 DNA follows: TGTGCCAGCAGCCGGTTAGCGGGGGAACGGAATGAGCAGTTCTTC. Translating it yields CASSRLAGERNEQFF.